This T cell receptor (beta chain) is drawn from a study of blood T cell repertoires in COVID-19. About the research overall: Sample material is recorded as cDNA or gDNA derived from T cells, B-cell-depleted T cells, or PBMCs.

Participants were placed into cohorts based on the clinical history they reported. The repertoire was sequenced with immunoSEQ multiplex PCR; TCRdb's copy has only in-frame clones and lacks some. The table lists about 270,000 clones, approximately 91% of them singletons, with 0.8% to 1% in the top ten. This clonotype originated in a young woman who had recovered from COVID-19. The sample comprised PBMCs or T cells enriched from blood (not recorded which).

The CDR3: CASSLTGFTEAFF. As DNA, the CDR3 is TGTGCCAGCAGCCTCACAGGGTTCACTGAAGCTTTCTTT. The rearrangement uses TRBV7-2 and TRBJ1-1, with D perhaps matching TRBD1 (6 bases). This CDR3 is built from 13 residues. The germline V and J ends were trimmed by 5 bases and 4 bases, with 11 bases remaining between them. From germline, CDR1 is SGHTA and CDR2 FQGNSA.